Below, 29 T cell receptor beta chains from the same sample are listed, as sequenced in a study of blood T cell repertoires in COVID-19. Libraries were prepared by immunoSEQ multiplex PCR; TCRdb keeps only in-frame clonotypes and omits some of them. The sample lists 71,000 or so clones, 90% occurring once. What was sequenced was peripheral blood. The receptors originated from a young woman with acute or convalescent COVID-19.

This sequence joins TRBV6-5 and TRBJ2-3; 8 bases are a match to TRBD2. CDR3 length: 14 amino acids. In germline, CDR1 is MNHEY, CDR2 SVGAGI. V shed 6 bases, J shed 1 base, and the junction held 3 bases outside the gene matches. CDR3 nucleotide sequence: TGTGCCAGCAGGAGCGGGAGTCGCACAGATACGCAGTATTTT. Amino acids: CASRSGSRTDTQYF.

The CDR3 nucleotides are TGTGCCAGCAGTGGGGCCGGGACATCGGTCTCTGGAAACACCATATATTTT. This encodes CASSGAGTSVSGNTIYF. The chain has TRBV2 and TRBJ1-3; TRBD1 might be the D (6 bases). The CDR3 length is 17 residues. The germline V gene has CDR1 SNHLY and CDR2 FYNNEI. V was cut by 4 bases and J by 0 bases, with 16 bases left in between.

The chain links TRBV4-1 to TRBJ2-1; D is perhaps TRBD1 (6 bases). The germline CDR1 and CDR2 sequences are MGHRA and YSYEKL. The CDR3 loop spans 16 amino acids. Trimming cost V 3 bases and J 3 bases, with 15 bases left between them. The DNA for the CDR3 is TGCGCCAGCAGCCAGCTAGACAGGAGCCTCTACAATGAGCAGTTCTTC. This sequence encodes CASSQLDRSLYNEQFF.

This chain uses TRBV27 with TRBJ1-1; D gene unclear. CDR3 length equals 11 residues. Per the germline V gene, CDR1 is MNHEY and CDR2 is SMNVEV (reference sequence). V lost 8 bases and J 8 bases, leaving 12 bases between the germline ends. CDR3 sequence: CASYRGGEAFF. DNA for the CDR3: TGTGCCAGCTACCGGGGTGGCGAAGCTTTCTTT.

This clone has only a few counts. The chain joins TRBV11-2 to TRBJ2-2; 8 nucleotides agree with TRBD1. The V gene's germline CDR1 is SGHAT and CDR2 FQNNGV. V lost 1 base and J lost 7; bases outside the gene matches: 2. The CDR3 extends over 14 amino acids. The CDR3 DNA reads as TGTGCCAGCAGCTTAGGACAGGGGAACGGGGAGCTGTTTTTT. Its translation: CASSLGQGNGELFF.

This clone was picked up one time. V usage is TRBV2 and J usage is TRBJ1-1, with a weak D call TRBD1 (5 bases). Trimming cost V 8 bases and J 11 bases, with 15 bases left between them. The germline gives CDR1 SNHLY, CDR2 FYNNEI. The CDR3 runs to 11 residues. This CDR3 is CASGVGVKAFF. The DNA of the CDR3 is TGTGCCAGCGGAGTAGGGGTGAAGGCTTTCTTT.

CDR3 DNA: TGTGCCAGCAGTGAGACGGTTTTTTGGTCAGGGGCGGATGAAAAACTGTTTTTT. Residues: CASSETVFWSGADEKLFF. The J gene is TRBJ1-4, the V gene TRBV2; tentative D call: TRBD1 (6 bases). The CDR3 consists of 18 residues. Trimming removed 3 bases at V and 6 bases at J, with 23 bases between. Per germline, CDR1 SNHLY and CDR2 FYNNEI.

The rearrangement uses TRBV13 and TRBJ2-7; no firm D call. Trimming stripped 0 bases from V and 2 bases from J, with 8 bases between. The CDR3 consists of 14 residues. CDR1 and CDR2 from the germline V gene are PRHDT and FYEKMQ (reference sequence). Here the CDR3 reads CASSLGRVAYEQYF. The CDR3, as DNA: TGTGCCAGCAGCTTAGGACGGGTAGCCTACGAGCAGTACTTC.

This clone appeared once. The chain links TRBV18 to TRBJ1-1; weak D call: TRBD1 (6 bases). Germline assignment: CDR1 KGHSH and CDR2 LQKENI. The CDR3 loop spans 14 amino acids. The V end lost 1 base, the J end lost 6 bases, and 12 bases lay between the germline ends. In DNA, the CDR3 is TGTGCCAGCTCACCACATCCGGGGGGCTCTGAAGCTTTCTTT. The encoded protein is CASSPHPGGSEAFF.

The chain recombines TRBV30 with TRBJ1-4, with a possible D match to TRBD1 (5 bases). From germline, CDR1 is GTSNPN and CDR2 SVGIG (reference sequence). The CDR3 extends over 11 amino acids. V shed 6 bases and J shed 11 bases, with 13 bases lying between them. The CDR3 sequence is CACTGEGKLFF. For the CDR3, the DNA is TGTGCCTGTACCGGGGAGGGGAAACTGTTTTTT.

In this sample, this clone turned up once. The chain links TRBV18 to TRBJ1-1, with a tentative D call TRBD1 (6 bases). Germline values: CDR1 KGHSH, CDR2 LQKENI. The germline V and J ends were trimmed by 3 bases and 0 bases, with 11 bases remaining between them. The CDR3 has 15 amino acids. In DNA, the CDR3 is TGTGCCAGCTCACCCCGGTCAGGGGTGAACACTGAAGCTTTCTTT. This sequence encodes CASSPRSGVNTEAFF.

CDR3 region: CASRRAAGLNYGYTF. The CDR3 DNA is TGTGCCAGCCGCAGGGCGGCAGGGCTTAACTATGGCTACACCTTC. The chain recombines TRBV2 with TRBJ1-2; possibly TRBD1 for D (5 bases). CDR3 size: 15 residues. The germline V gene has CDR1 SNHLY and CDR2 FYNNEI. Trimming removed 8 bases from V and 1 base from J, with 17 bases in between.

This chain joins TRBV2 and TRBJ2-1, with 7 bases lining up with TRBD2. This CDR3 has 16 amino acids. Per the germline V gene, CDR1 is SNHLY and CDR2 is FYNNEI. V dropped 4 bases and J dropped 1; count of bases not matched to a gene: 7. As DNA, the CDR3 is TGTGCCAGCAGTGGCACTAGCGACCTATCCTACAATGAGCAGTTCTTC. Translation: CASSGTSDLSYNEQFF.

The rearrangement links TRBV5-6 to TRBJ2-7, with 9 bases aligning to TRBD1. CDR3 length equals 18 residues. After removal of 0 bases from V and 7 bases from J, the junction contained 17 bases not matched to a gene. Germline CDR1 is SGHDT and CDR2 is YYEEEE. The CDR3 loop is CASSLAWRGDRAPSEQYF. The CDR3 DNA sequence: TGTGCCAGCAGCTTGGCCTGGCGCGGGGACAGGGCACCCTCAGAGCAGTACTTC.

The chain joins TRBV11-2 to TRBJ1-6; weak D call: TRBD1 (5 bases). V dropped 1 base and J dropped 8 bases, with 15 bases sitting between them. The CDR3 has 16 amino acids. Germline V gives CDR1 SGHAT, CDR2 FQNNGV. Written as DNA, the CDR3 is TGTGCCAGCAGCTTAGGGGTACGACAGCGAGATTCACCCCTCCACTTT. Protein product: CASSLGVRQRDSPLHF. Variable domain in full (rest from reference TRBV11-2 and TRBJ1-6): EAGVAQSPRYKIIEKRQSVAFWCNPISGHATLYWYQQILGQGPKLLIQFQNNGVVDDSQLPKDRFSAERLKGVDSTLKIQPAKLEDSAVYLCASSLGVRQRDSPLHFGNGTRLTVT.

This sequence joins TRBV9 and TRBJ2-1; the D gene is possibly TRBD2 (6 bases). V was trimmed by 4 bases and J by 8 bases, leaving 19 bases between them. The CDR3 totals 15 residues. Germline V gene lookup returns CDR1 SGDLS and CDR2 YYNGEE. In nucleotides, the CDR3 is TGTGCCAGCAGCTCCTTTGGGGGAGGACCCTATGAGCAGTTCTTC. Protein: CASSSFGGGPYEQFF. The full variable domain, with the rest looked up from reference TRBV9 and TRBJ2-1, is DSGVTQTPKHLITATGQRVTLRCSPRSGDLSVYWYQQSLDQGLQFLIQYYNGEERAKGNILERFSAQQFPDLHSELNLSSLELGDSALYFCASSSFGGGPYEQFFGPGTRLTVL.

The chain is built from TRBV28 and TRBJ1-2; 9 bases are a match to TRBD1. V lost 2 bases, J lost 4 bases, and 17 bases stayed unmatched. CDR1 is MDHEN, CDR2 SYDVKM, per germline. This CDR3 has 19 amino acids. DNA for the CDR3: TGTGCCAGCAGTTTAAAAGGGGTCCGGACAGGGGCGTTGGTCTATGGCTACACCTTC. Its translation is CASSLKGVRTGALVYGYTF.

The chain is built from TRBV12-3 or TRBV12-4 and TRBJ1-1; D unresolved. This CDR3 comprises 13 residues. V was shortened by 5 bases and J by 0 bases, with 7 bases between the two germline ends. The CDR3 region is CASSPKMNTEAFF. DNA of the CDR3: TGTGCCAGCAGTCCTAAAATGAACACTGAAGCTTTCTTT.

The chain has TRBV15 and TRBJ2-7, with D possibly TRBD1 on 5 matching bases. The CDR3 contains 14 residues. Germline assignment: CDR1 LNHNV and CDR2 YYDKDF (reference sequence). V shed 0 bases and J shed 11 bases, with 17 bases lying between them. This CDR3 is CATSRDRGSGVKYF. CDR3 nucleotides: TGTGCCACCAGCAGAGATAGGGGTTCGGGCGTAAAGTACTTC.

The chain carries TRBV11-1 and TRBJ2-7; D might be TRBD1 (6 bases). Per germline, CDR1 SGHAT and CDR2 FQDESV (reference sequence). The CDR3 contains 12 residues. Trimming stripped 2 bases from V and 7 bases from J, with 9 bases between. The CDR3 DNA reads as TGTGCCAGCAGCTTAAACAGGGATGAGCAGTACTTC. Its protein is CASSLNRDEQYF.

The table lists this clone with a count of one. The V call is TRBV5-1, the J call TRBJ1-1; D is ambiguous. This CDR3 region has 14 residues. The germline V and J ends were trimmed by 0 bases and 1 base, with 7 bases remaining between them. Germline lookup yields CDR1 SGHRS and CDR2 YFSETQ. This CDR3 is CASSLETGNTEAFF. In DNA, the CDR3 is TGCGCCAGCAGCTTGGAAACCGGGAACACTGAAGCTTTCTTT.

The genes are TRBV6-5 and TRBJ1-2, with TRBD1 identical over 8 bases. V shed 5 bases, J shed 6 bases, and the junction held 11 bases outside the gene matches. CDR1 and CDR2 (germline): MNHEY, SVGAGI. The CDR3 loop spans 15 amino acids. CDR3 in amino acids: CASSKLGGRGHGYTF. CDR3 nucleotide sequence: TGTGCCAGCAGTAAACTGGGGGGCAGGGGGCATGGCTACACCTTC.

The chain is built from TRBV15 and TRBJ2-7; D is undetermined. The CDR3 is 15 amino acids. V was clipped by 1 base and J by 4 bases, with 14 bases between them. Germline lookup yields CDR1 LNHNV and CDR2 YYDKDF (reference sequence). The CDR3: CATSRAAPNSYEQYF. Here the CDR3 DNA reads TGTGCCACCAGCAGAGCTGCACCTAATTCTTACGAGCAGTACTTC.

J is TRBJ1-2 and V is TRBV6-1, with no clear D. The CDR3 is 14 amino acids. V lost 2 bases to trimming and J lost 6 bases, with 13 bases between them. Per germline, CDR1 MNHNS and CDR2 SASEGT. This CDR3 reads CASSEPLLLDGYTF. As DNA, the CDR3 is TGTGCCAGCAGTGAACCACTTCTCCTGGATGGCTACACCTTC.

CDR3 loop: CASSPTSGGDTQYF. CDR3 DNA: TGTGCCAGCAGCCCCACTAGTGGGGGGGATACGCAGTATTTT. The chain couples TRBV3-1 (or the pseudogene TRBV3-2) to TRBJ2-3, with a possible D match to TRBD2 (6 bases). The CDR3 runs to 14 residues. V shed 4 bases and J shed 6 bases, with 14 bases lying between them. CDR1 LGHDT and CDR2 YNNKEL come from the germline V gene (reference sequence).

This rearrangement joins TRBV30 to TRBJ2-1; 8 nucleotides agree with TRBD2. CDR1 is GTSNPN and CDR2 is SVGIG in the germline V gene (reference sequence). The V segment lost 3 bases and the J segment 9 bases; nucleotides outside the gene matches: 4. The length of the CDR3 is 12 residues. In nucleotides, the CDR3 is TGTGCCTGGAGCCGAGCGGGAGTTGAGCAGTTCTTC. Residues: CAWSRAGVEQFF.

The chain joins TRBV15 to TRBJ1-1, with D possibly being TRBD1 (5 bases). CDR1 LNHNV and CDR2 YYDKDF come from the germline V gene (reference sequence). This CDR3 comprises 16 residues. The V end was cut by 0 bases, the J end by 4 bases, with 15 bases between. In DNA, the CDR3 is TGTGCCACCAGCAGAGATCCCAGGGAAGCCAGCACTGAAGCTTTCTTT. It encodes CATSRDPREASTEAFF.

The V and J genes are TRBV28 and TRBJ1-2; D gene unclear. The germline V and J ends were trimmed by 3 bases and 6 bases, with 5 bases remaining between them. The CDR3 is 11 amino acids. Germline CDR1 is MDHEN and CDR2 is SYDVKM. The CDR3 sequence is CASSFADGYTF. CDR3 bases: TGTGCCAGCAGTTTTGCGGATGGCTACACCTTC.

The J gene is TRBJ2-3, the V gene TRBV5-1; 11 bases are shared with TRBD2. After removal of 0 bases from V and 3 bases from J, the junction contained 9 bases not matched to a gene. The germline CDR1 and CDR2 sequences are SGHRS and YFSETQ. The CDR3 spans 18 residues. The chain's CDR3 is CASSLVGASGRFTDTQYF. DNA for the CDR3: TGCGCCAGCAGCTTGGTGGGCGCTAGCGGGAGGTTTACAGATACGCAGTATTTT.